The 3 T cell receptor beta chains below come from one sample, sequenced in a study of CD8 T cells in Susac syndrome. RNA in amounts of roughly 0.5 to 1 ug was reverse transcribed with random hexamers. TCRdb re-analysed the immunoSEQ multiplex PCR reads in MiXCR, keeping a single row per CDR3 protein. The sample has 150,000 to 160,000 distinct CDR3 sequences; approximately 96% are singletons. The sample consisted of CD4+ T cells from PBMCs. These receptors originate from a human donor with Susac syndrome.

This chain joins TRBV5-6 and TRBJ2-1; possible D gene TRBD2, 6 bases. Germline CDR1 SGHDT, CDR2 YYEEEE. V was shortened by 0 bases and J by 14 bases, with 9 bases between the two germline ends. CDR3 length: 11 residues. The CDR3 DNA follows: TGTGCCAGCAGCTTGGGTGGGGGGAAGTTCTTC. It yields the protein CASSLGGGKFF.

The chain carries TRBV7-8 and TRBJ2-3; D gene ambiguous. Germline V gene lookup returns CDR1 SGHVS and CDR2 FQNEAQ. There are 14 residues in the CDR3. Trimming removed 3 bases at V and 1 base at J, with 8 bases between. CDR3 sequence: CASSFFVGTDTQYF. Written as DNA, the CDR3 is TGTGCCAGCAGCTTCTTCGTGGGCACAGATACGCAGTATTTT.

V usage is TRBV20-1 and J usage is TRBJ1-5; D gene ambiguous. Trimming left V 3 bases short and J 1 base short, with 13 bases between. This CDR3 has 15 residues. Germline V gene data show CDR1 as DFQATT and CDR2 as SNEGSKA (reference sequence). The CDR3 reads CSARRDGSSNQPQHF. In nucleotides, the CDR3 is TGCAGTGCTAGGCGCGATGGCTCAAGCAATCAGCCCCAGCATTTT.